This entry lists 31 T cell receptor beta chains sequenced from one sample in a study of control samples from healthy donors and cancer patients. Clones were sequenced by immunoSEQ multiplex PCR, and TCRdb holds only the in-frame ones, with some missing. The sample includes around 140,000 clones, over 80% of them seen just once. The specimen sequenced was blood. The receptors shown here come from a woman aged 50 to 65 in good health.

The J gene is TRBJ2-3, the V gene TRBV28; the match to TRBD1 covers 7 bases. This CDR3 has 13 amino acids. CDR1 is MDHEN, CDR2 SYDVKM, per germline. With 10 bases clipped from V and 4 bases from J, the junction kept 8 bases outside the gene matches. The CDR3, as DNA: TGTGCCATCGAAGGTCAGGGGGCAGATACGCAGTATTTT. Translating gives CAIEGQGADTQYF.

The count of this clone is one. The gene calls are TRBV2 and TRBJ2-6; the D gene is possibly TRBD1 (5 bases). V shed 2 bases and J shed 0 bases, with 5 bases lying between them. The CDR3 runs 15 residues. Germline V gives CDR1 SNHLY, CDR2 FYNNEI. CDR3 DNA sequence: TGTGCCAGCAGTGAACAGGGCTCTGGGGCCAACGTCCTGACTTTC. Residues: CASSEQGSGANVLTF.

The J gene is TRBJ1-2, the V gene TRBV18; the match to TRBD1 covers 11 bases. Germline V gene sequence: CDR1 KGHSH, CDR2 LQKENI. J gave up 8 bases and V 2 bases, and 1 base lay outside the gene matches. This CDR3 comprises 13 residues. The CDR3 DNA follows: TGTGCCAGCTCACCAGGGACAGGGGGAGGCTACACCTTC. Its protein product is CASSPGTGGGYTF.

The CDR3 region is CASSIPTGRAYNEQFF. The CDR3 DNA is TGTGCCAGTAGTATTCCGACCGGGAGAGCTTACAATGAGCAGTTCTTC. The chain combines TRBV19 with TRBJ2-1, with D possibly TRBD2 on 6 matching bases. V was shortened by 3 bases and J by 4 bases, with 16 bases between the two germline ends. Germline assignment: CDR1 LNHDA and CDR2 SQIVND (reference sequence). The CDR3 is 16 residues long.

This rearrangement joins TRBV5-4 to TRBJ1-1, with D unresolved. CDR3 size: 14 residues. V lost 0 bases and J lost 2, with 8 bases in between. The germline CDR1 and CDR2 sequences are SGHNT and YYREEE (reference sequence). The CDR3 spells CASSLGGPNTEAFF. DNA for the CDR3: TGTGCCAGCAGCTTGGGTGGGCCCAACACTGAAGCTTTCTTT.

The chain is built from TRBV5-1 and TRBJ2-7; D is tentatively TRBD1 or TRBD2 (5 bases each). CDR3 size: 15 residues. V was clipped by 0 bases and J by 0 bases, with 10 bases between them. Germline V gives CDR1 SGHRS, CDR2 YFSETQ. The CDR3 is CASSLGAGSSYEQYF. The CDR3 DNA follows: TGCGCCAGCAGCTTGGGGGCAGGGAGCTCCTACGAGCAGTACTTC.

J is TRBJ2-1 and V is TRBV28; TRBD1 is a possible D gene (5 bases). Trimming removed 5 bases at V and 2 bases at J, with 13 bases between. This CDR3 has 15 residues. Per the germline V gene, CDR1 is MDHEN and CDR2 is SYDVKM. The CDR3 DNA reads TGTGCCAGCAGTCCTCCGACAGCCCCCTACAATGAGCAGTTCTTC. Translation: CASSPPTAPYNEQFF.

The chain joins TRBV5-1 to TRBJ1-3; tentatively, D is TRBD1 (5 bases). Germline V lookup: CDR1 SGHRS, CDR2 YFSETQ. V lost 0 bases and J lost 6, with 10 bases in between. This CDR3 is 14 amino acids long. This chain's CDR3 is CASSLGGLENTIYF. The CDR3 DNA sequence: TGCGCCAGCAGCTTGGGGGGCTTAGAAAACACCATATATTTT.

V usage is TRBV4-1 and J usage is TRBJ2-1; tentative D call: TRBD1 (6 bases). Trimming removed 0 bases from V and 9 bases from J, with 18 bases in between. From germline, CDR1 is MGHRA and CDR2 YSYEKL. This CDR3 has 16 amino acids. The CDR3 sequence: CASSQEELGGSGEQFF. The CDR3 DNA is TGCGCCAGCAGCCAAGAGGAGCTAGGGGGATCTGGTGAGCAGTTCTTC.

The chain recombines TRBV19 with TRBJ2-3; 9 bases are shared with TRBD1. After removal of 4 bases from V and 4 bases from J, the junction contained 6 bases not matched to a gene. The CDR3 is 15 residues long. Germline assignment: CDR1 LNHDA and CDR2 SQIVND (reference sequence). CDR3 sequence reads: CASSRSTGGSDTQYF. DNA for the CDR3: TGTGCCAGTAGTAGATCGACAGGGGGATCAGATACGCAGTATTTT. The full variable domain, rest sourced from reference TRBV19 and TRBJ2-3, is DGGITQSPKYLFRKEGQNVTLSCEQNLNHDAMYWYRQDPGQGLRLIYYSQIVNDFQKGDIAEGYSVSREKKESFPLTVTSAQKNPTAFYLCASSRSTGGSDTQYFGPGTRLTVL.

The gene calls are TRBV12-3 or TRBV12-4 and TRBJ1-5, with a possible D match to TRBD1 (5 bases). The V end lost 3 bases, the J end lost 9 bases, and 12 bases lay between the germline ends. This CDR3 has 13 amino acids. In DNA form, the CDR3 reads TGTGCCAGCAGTTTTCGGGGGGAGACGCCCCAGCATTTT. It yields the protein CASSFRGETPQHF.

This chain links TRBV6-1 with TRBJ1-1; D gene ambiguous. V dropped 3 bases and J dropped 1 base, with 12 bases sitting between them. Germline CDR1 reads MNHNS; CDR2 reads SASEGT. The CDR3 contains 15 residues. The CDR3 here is CASSEGLLGNTEAFF. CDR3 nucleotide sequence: TGTGCCAGCAGTGAGGGGTTGTTGGGGAACACTGAAGCTTTCTTT.

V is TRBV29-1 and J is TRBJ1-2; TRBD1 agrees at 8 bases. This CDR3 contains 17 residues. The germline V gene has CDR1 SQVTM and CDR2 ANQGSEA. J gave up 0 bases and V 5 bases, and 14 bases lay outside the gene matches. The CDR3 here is CSVTGGQGGDSNYGYTF. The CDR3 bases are TGCAGCGTTACGGGAGGACAGGGTGGGGACTCTAACTATGGCTACACCTTC.

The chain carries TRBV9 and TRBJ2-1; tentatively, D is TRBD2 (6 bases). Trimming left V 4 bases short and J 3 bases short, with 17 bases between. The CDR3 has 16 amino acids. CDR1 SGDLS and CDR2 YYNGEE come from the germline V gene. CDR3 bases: TGTGCCAGCAGCACCCTAGGCGGGGTCGGCTACAATGAGCAGTTCTTC. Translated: CASSTLGGVGYNEQFF.

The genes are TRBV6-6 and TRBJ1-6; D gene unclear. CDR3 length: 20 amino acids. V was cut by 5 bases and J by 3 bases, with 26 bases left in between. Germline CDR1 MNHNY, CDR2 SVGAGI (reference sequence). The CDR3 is CASSPSRIRGSLNYNSPLHF. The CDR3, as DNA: TGTGCCAGCAGTCCTTCCCGGATCCGGGGTTCCCTCAACTATAATTCACCCCTCCACTTT.

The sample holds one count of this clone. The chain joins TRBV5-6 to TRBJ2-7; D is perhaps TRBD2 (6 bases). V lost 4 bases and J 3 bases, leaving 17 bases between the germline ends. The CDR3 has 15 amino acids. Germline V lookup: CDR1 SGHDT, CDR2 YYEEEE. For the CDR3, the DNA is TGTGCCAGCAGCCCAGGAGGGTGGGCTCTCTACGAGCAGTACTTC. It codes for CASSPGGWALYEQYF.

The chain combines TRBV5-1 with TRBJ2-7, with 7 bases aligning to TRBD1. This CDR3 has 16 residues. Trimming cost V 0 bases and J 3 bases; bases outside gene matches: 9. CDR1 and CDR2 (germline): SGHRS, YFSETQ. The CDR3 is CASSLASDRPFYEQYF. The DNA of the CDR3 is TGCGCCAGCAGCTTGGCCTCGGACAGGCCCTTCTACGAGCAGTACTTC.

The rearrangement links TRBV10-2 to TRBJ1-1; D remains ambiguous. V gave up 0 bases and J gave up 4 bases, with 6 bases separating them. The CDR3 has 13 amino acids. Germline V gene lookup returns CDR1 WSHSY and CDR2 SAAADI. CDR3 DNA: TGCGCCAGCAGTGAGTCTAGTGCCACTGAAGCTTTCTTT. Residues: CASSESSATEAFF.

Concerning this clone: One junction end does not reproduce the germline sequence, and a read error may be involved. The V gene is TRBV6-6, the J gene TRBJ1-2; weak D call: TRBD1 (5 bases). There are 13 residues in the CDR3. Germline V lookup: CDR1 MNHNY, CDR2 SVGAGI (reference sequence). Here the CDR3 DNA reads TGTACCAGCAGCCCAGGGACCAACTATGGCTACACCTTC. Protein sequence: CTSSPGTNYGYTF.

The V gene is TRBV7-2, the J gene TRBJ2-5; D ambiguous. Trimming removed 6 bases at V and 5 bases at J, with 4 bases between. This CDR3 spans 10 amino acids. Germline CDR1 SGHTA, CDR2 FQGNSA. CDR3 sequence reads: CASRGETQYF. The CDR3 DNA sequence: TGTGCCAGCAGGGGGGAGACCCAGTACTTC.

CDR3 sequence (DNA): TGTGCCAGCTCACCACTAGGACAGCAAGAGACCCAGTACTTC. This gives the protein CASSPLGQQETQYF. V gene TRBV18 combines with J gene TRBJ2-5; a weak D match, TRBD1 (6 bases). The V gene's germline CDR1 is KGHSH and CDR2 LQKENI. V was clipped by 1 base and J by 2 bases, with 8 bases between them. This CDR3 is built from 14 residues. The whole variable domain, filled in from reference TRBV18 and TRBJ2-5, reads NAGVMQNPRHLVRRRGQEARLRCSPMKGHSHVYWYRQLPEEGLKFMVYLQKENIIDESGMPKERFSAEFPKEGPSILRIQQVVRGDSAAYFCASSPLGQQETQYFGPGTRLLVL.

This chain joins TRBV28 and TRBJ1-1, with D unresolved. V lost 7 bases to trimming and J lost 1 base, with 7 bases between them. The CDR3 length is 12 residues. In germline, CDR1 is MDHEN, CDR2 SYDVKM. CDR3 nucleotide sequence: TGTGCCAGCATTGGGCAGAACACTGAAGCTTTCTTT. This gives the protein CASIGQNTEAFF.

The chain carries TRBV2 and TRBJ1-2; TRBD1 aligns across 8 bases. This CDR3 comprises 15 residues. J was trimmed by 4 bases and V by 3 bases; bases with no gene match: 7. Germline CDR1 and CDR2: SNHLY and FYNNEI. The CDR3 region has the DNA TGTGCCAGCAGTGAGGGACAGGCTCTTTTCTATGGCTACACCTTC. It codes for CASSEGQALFYGYTF.

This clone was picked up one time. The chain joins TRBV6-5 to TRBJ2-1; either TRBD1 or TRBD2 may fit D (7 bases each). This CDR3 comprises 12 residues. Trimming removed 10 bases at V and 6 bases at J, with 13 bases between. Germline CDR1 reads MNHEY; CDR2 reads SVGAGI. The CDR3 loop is CATQGGANEQFF. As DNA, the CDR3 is TGTGCCACCCAGGGGGGGGCCAATGAGCAGTTCTTC.

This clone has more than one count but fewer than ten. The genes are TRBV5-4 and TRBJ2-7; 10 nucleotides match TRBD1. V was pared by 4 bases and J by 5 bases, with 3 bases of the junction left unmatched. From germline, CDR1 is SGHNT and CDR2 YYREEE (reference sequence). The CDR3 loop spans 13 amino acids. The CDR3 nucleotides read TGTGCCAGCAGCCGACAGGGGGCCGACGAGCAGTACTTC. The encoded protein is CASSRQGADEQYF.

CDR3 DNA: TGTGCCATCAGTGCATTGGGCACTGAAGCTTTCTTT. This codes for CAISALGTEAFF. The genes are TRBV10-3 and TRBJ1-1; D is uncertain. V gave up 4 bases and J gave up 4 bases, with 7 bases separating them. Germline V gene sequence: CDR1 ENHRY, CDR2 SYGVKD. The CDR3 extends over 12 amino acids.

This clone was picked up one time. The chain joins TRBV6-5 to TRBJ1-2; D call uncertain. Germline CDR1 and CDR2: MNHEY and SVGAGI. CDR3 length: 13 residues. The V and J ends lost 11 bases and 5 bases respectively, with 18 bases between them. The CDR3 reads CAGRTFGYYGYTF. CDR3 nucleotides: TGTGCCGGAAGAACCTTTGGTTATTATGGCTACACCTTC.

DNA for the CDR3: TGTGCCAGCAGTTACTCGGGGGGGGCCGGTCAGCCCCAGCATTTT. Protein sequence: CASSYSGGAGQPQHF. The V and J genes are TRBV6-5 and TRBJ1-5; possible D gene TRBD1, 6 bases. V gave up 0 bases and J gave up 6 bases, with 12 bases separating them. Germline V gene lookup returns CDR1 MNHEY and CDR2 SVGAGI. This CDR3 has 15 amino acids.

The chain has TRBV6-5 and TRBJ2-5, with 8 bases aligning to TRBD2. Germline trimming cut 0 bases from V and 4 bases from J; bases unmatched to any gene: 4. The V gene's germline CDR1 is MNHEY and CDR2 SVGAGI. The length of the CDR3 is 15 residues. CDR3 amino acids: CASSYSVAGRETQYF. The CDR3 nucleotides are TGTGCCAGCAGTTACTCGGTAGCGGGAAGAGAGACCCAGTACTTC.

The CDR3 bases are TGCGCCAGCAGCTCACAGGGAGGTGAGCAGTTCTTC. It is translated as CASSSQGGEQFF. V gene TRBV5-1 combines with J gene TRBJ2-1; either TRBD1 or TRBD2 may fit D (6 bases each). This CDR3 region has 12 residues. Germline CDR1 is SGHRS and CDR2 is YFSETQ. Trimming removed 3 bases at V and 9 bases at J, with 10 bases between.

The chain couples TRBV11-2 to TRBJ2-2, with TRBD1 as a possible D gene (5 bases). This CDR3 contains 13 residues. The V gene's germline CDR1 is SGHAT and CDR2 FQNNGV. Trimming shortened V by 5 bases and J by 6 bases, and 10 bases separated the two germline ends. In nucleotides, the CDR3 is TGTGCCAGCAGCGCCGCCAGGGCCGGGGAGCTGTTTTTT. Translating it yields CASSAARAGELFF.